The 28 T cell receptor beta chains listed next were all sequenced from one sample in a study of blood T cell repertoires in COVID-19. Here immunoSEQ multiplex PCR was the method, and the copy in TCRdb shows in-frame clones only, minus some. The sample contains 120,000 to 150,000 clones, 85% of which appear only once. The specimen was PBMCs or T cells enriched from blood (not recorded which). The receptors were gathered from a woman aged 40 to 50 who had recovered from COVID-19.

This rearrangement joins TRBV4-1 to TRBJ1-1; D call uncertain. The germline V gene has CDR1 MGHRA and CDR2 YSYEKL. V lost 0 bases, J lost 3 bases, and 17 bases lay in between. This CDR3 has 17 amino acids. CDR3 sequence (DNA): TGCGCCAGCAGCCAAGAATCTGTGGTCCCGCGGGACACTGAAGCTTTCTTT. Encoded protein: CASSQESVVPRDTEAFF.

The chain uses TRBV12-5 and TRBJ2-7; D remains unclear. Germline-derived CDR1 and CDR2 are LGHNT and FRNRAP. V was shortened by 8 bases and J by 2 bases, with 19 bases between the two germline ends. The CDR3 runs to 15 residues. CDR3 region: CASYGPRGEAYEQYF. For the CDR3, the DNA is TGTGCTAGTTACGGCCCTCGAGGAGAGGCCTACGAGCAGTACTTC.

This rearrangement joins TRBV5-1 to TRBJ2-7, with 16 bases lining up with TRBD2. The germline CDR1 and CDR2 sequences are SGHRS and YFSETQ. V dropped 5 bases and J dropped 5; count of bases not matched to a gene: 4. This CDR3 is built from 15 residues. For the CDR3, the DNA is TGCGCCAGCAGGGGGACTAGCGGGAGGGCCCACGAGCAGTACTTC. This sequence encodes CASRGTSGRAHEQYF.

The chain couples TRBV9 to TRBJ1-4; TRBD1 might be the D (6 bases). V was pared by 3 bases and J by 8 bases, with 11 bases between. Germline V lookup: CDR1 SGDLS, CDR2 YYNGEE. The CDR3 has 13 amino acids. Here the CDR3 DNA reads TGTGCCAGCAGCGGGGGGACACCAGAAAAACTGTTTTTT. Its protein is CASSGGTPEKLFF.

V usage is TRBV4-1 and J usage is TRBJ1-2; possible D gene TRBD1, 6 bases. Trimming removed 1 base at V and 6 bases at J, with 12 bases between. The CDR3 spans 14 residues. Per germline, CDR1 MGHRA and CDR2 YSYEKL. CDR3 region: CASSQGPGANGYTF. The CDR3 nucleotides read TGCGCCAGCAGCCAAGGGCCAGGGGCGAATGGCTACACCTTC.

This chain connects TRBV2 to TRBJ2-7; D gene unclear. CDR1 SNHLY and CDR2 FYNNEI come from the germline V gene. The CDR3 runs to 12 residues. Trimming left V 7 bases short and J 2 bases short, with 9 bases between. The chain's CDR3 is CASTASPYEQYF. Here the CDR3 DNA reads TGTGCCAGCACCGCCAGTCCCTACGAGCAGTACTTC.

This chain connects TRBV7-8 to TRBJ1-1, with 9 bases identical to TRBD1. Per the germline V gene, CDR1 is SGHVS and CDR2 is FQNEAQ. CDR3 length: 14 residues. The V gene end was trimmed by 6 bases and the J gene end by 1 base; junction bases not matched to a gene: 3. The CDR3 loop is CASRLDRGNTEAFF. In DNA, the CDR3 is TGTGCCAGCAGATTGGACAGGGGGAACACTGAAGCTTTCTTT.

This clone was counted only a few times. CDR3 sequence (DNA): TGTGCCAGCAGTGAAACCGCAACAGGGGGCGGTGGCTACACCTTC. Its protein product is CASSETATGGGGYTF. The chain uses TRBV2 and TRBJ1-2; 9 bases are a match to TRBD1. V gave up 2 bases and J gave up 7 bases; unmatched junction bases: 8. The germline V gene has CDR1 SNHLY and CDR2 FYNNEI. This CDR3 is built from 15 residues.

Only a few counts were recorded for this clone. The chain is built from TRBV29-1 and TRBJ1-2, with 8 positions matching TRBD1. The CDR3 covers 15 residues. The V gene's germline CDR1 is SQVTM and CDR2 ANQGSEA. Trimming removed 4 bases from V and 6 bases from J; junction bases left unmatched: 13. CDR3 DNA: TGCAGCGTTGGACAGGGGTTAACGTATGGGGATGGCTACACCTTC. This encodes CSVGQGLTYGDGYTF.

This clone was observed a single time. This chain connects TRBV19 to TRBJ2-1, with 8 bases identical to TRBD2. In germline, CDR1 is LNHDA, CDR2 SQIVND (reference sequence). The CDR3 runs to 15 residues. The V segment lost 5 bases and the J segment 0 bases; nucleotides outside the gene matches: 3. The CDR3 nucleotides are TGTGCCAGTAGTCGTAGCGGGACCTCCTACAATGAGCAGTTCTTC. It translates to CASSRSGTSYNEQFF.

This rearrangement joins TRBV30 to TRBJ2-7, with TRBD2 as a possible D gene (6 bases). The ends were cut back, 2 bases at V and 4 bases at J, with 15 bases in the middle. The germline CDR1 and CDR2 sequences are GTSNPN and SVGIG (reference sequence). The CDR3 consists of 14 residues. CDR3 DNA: TGTGCCTGGAGTACGGGACTCACTTATTACGAGCAGTACTTC. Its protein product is CAWSTGLTYYEQYF.

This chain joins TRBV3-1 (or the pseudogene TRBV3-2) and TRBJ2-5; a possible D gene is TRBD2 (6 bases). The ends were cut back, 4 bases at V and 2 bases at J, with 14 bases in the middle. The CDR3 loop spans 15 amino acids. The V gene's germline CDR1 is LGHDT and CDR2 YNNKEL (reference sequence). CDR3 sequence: CASSLFRDLQETQYF. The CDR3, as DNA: TGTGCCAGCAGCCTGTTCCGGGACTTGCAAGAGACCCAGTACTTC.

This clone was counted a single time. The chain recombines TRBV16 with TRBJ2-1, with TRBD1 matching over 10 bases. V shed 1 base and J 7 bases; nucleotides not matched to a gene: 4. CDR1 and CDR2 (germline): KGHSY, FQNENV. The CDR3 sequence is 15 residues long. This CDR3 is CASSQWGTGANEQFF. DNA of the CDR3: TGTGCCAGCAGCCAATGGGGGACAGGGGCAAATGAGCAGTTCTTC.

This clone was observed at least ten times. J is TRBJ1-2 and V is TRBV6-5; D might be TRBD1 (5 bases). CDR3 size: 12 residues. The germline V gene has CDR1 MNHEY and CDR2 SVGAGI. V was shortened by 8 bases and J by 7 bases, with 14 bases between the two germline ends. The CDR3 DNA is TGTGCCAGCGCAGCAGGGCTGGTTGGCTACACCTTC. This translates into CASAAGLVGYTF.

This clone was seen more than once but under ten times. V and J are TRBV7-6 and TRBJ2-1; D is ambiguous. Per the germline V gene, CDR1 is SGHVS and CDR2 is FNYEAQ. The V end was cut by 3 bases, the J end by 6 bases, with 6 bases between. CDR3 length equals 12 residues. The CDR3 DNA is TGTGCCAGCAGCTTGTCCCGCAATGAGCAGTTCTTC. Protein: CASSLSRNEQFF.

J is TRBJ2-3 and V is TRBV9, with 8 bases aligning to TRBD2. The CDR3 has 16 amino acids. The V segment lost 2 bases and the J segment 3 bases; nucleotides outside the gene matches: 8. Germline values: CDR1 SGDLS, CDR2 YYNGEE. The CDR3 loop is CASSVVPGGETDTQYF. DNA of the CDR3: TGTGCCAGCAGCGTCGTACCCGGGGGGGAAACAGATACGCAGTATTTT.

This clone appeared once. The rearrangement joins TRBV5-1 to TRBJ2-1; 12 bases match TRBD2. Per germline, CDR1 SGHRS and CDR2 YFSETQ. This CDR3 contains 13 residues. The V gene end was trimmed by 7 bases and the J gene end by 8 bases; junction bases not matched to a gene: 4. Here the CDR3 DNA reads TGCGCCAGCGGACTAGCGGGAAGGGATGAGCAGTTCTTC. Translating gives CASGLAGRDEQFF. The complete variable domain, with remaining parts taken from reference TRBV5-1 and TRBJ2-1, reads KAGVTQTPRYLIKTRGQQVTLSCSPISGHRSVSWYQQTPGQGLQFLFEYFSETQRNKGNFPGRFSGRQFSNSRSEMNVSTLELGDSALYLCASGLAGRDEQFFGPGTRLTVL.

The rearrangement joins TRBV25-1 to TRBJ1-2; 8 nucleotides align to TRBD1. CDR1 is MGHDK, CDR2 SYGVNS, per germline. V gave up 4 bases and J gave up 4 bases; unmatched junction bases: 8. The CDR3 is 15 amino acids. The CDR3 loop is CASSGGQGNFYGYTF. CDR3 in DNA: TGTGCCAGCAGTGGTGGACAGGGCAATTTCTATGGCTACACCTTC.

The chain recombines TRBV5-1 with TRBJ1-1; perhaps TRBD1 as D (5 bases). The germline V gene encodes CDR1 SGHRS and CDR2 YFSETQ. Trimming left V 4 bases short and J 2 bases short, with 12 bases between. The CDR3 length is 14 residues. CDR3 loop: CASSRKDINTEAFF. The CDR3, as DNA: TGCGCCAGCAGCAGAAAGGACATTAACACTGAAGCTTTCTTT.

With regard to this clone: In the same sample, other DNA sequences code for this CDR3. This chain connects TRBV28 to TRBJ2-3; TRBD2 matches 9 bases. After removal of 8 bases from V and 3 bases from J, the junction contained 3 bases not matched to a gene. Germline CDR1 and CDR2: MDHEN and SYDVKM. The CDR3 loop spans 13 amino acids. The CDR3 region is CASAAGGTDTQYF. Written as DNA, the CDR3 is TGTGCCAGCGCGGCGGGGGGGACAGATACGCAGTATTTT.

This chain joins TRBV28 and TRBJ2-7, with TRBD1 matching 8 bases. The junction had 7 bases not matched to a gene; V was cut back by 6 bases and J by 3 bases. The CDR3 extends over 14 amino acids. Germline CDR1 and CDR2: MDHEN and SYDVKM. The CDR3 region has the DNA TGTGCCAGCAGAGGTATAGACAGGGGCTACGAGCAGTACTTC. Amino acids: CASRGIDRGYEQYF. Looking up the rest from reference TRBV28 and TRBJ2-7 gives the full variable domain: DVKVTQSSRYLVKRTGEKVFLECVQDMDHENMFWYRQDPGLGLRLIYFSYDVKMKEKGDIPEGYSVSREKKERFSLILESASTNQTSMYLCASRGIDRGYEQYFGPGTRLTVT.

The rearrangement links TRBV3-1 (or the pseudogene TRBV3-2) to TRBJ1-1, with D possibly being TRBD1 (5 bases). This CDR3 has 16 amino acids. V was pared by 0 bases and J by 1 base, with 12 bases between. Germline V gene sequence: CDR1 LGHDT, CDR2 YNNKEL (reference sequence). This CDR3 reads CASSQDYVGQNTEAFF. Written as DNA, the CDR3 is TGTGCCAGCAGCCAAGATTATGTAGGACAGAACACTGAAGCTTTCTTT.

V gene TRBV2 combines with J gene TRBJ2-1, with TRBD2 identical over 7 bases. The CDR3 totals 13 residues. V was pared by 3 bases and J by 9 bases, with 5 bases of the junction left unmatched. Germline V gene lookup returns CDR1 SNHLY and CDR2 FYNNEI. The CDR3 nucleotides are TGTGCCAGCAGTGAGCTAGCGGTGAGTGAGCAGTTCTTC. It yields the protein CASSELAVSEQFF. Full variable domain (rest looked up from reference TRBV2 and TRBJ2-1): EPEVTQTPSHQVTQMGQEVILRCVPISNHLYFYWYRQILGQKVEFLVSFYNNEISEKSEIFDDQFSVERPDGSNFTLKIRSTKLEDSAMYFCASSELAVSEQFFGPGTRLTVL.

The DNA of the CDR3 is TGTGCCAGCAGCTTGGCAGGGAACCGCGAGCAGTACTTC. Its translation: CASSLAGNREQYF. The V gene is TRBV11-3, the J gene TRBJ2-7; D perhaps matches TRBD1 (5 bases). There are 13 residues in the CDR3. V was clipped by 3 bases and J by 6 bases, with 12 bases between them. Germline values: CDR1 SGHNT, CDR2 YENEEA.

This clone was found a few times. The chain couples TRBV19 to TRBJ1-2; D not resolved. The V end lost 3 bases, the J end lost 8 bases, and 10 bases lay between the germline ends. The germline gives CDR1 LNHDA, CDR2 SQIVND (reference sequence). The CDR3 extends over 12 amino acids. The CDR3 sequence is CASSMAAAGYTF. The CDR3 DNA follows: TGTGCCAGTAGTATGGCGGCCGCAGGCTACACCTTC.

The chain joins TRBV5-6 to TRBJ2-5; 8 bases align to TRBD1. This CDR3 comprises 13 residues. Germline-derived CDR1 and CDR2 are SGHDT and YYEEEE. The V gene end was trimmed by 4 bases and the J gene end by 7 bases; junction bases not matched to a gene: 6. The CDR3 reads CASSGGQGGTQYF. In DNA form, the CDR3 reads TGTGCCAGCAGCGGCGGACAGGGTGGGACCCAGTACTTC.

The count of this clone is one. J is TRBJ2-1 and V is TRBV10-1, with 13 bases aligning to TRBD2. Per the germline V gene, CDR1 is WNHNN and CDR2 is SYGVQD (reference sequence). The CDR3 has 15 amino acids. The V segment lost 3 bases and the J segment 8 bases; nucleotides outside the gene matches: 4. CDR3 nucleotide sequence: TGCGCCAGCAGTGATTCGACTAGCGGGGGGTATGAGCAGTTCTTC. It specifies CASSDSTSGGYEQFF.

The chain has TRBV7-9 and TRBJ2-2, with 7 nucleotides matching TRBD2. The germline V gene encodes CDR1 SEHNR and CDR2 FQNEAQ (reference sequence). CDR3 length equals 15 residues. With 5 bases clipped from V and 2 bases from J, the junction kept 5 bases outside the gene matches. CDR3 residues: CASSPTSVNTGELFF. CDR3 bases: TGTGCCAGCAGCCCCACTAGCGTCAACACCGGGGAGCTGTTTTTT.